This TCR beta chain was documented in a study of blood T cell repertoires in COVID-19. TCRdb's table, derived via immunoSEQ multiplex PCR, lists solely in-frame clones and lacks some. Of approximately 240,000 clones listed, about 85% were seen once; the top ten hold about 6.9%. This clone was counted once. Germline V gives CDR1 SGDLS, CDR2 YYNGEE. After removal of 3 bases from V and 4 bases from J, the junction contained 12 bases not matched to a gene. The CDR3 runs to 17 residues. The rearrangement links TRBV9 to TRBJ2-2; 7 positions match TRBD2. The sample consisted of PBMCs or T cells enriched from blood (not recorded which). The TCR sequence derives from a woman aged 25 to 39 with acute COVID-19. This CDR3 is CASSALRVTSPTGELFF. CDR3 in DNA: TGTGCCAGCAGCGCCCTCCGGGTGACTAGCCCCACCGGGGAGCTGTTTTTT.